The rows below give T cell receptor beta chains drawn from one sample of a study of T-cell reconstitution after alpha-beta-depleted transplantation in children. TCRdb processed the PCR reads anew with MiXCR; each CDR3 protein has one entry. The data contain about 580,000 distinct CDR3 sequences, 27% of them seen just once; the ten biggest clones take up under 45%. The specimen was PBMCs, collected before TCRalphabeta/CD19-depleted stem cell transplant. These receptors all come from a boy in the first two years of life with Wiskott-Aldrich syndrome, due to receive a stem cell transplant. Both conserved end residues are part of each CDR3. Each record gives: clone size, J gene, V gene, D gene, CDR3 protein, CDR3 DNA. A D gene is named only where the DNA matches it firmly. Part of the rows lack a size; the others show once, few, many or a class for expanded clones.

few,TRBJ2-3,TRBV6-1,.,CASSEALTDTQYF,TGTGCCAGCAGTGAAGCGTTGACAGATACGCAGTATTTT
few,TRBJ2-1,TRBV6-1,.,CASSRAKVISSYNEQFF,TGTGCCAGCTCTCGGGCGAAGGTTATAAGCTCCTACAATGAGCAGTTCTTC
.,TRBJ2-3,TRBV2,.,CASSFGGFATDTQYF,TGTGCCAGCAGCTTTGGGGGATTTGCGACAGATACGCAGTATTTT
.,TRBJ2-3,TRBV12-3/TRBV12-4,.,CASSQGRFGTDTQYF,TGTGCCAGCAGTCAAGGACGGTTTGGCACAGATACGCAGTATTTT
few,TRBJ2-3,TRBV27,.,CASNRDYDTDTQYF,TGTGCCAGCAACAGGGACTATGACACAGATACGCAGTATTTT
few,TRBJ2-4,TRBV20-1,.,CSAGNRDTLAKNIQYF,TGCAGTGCCGGAAACCGGGACACACTAGCCAAAAACATTCAGTACTTC
few,TRBJ2-1,TRBV15,TRBD1,CATSRDRGTYNEQFF,TGTGCCACCAGCAGAGACAGGGGGACCTACAATGAGCAGTTCTTC
.,TRBJ2-5,TRBV7-2,TRBD1,CASSPGTDLETQYF,TGTGCCAGCAGCCCAGGGACAGATTTGGAGACCCAGTACTTC
.,TRBJ2-5,TRBV5-6,.,CASSSSAGGEETQYF,TGTGCCAGCAGCTCGTCGGCAGGTGGAGAGGAGACCCAGTACTTC
.,TRBJ2-2,TRBV20-1,.,CSAKGGPGELFF,TGCAGTGCTAAGGGAGGTCCCGGGGAGCTGTTTTTT
.,TRBJ2-1,TRBV5-1,.,CASSLEVFTGNEQFF,TGCGCCAGCAGCTTGGAAGTATTTACGGGCAATGAGCAGTTCTTC
once,TRBJ2-1,TRBV2,.,CASSEVGGNEQFF,TGTGCCAGCAGTGAGGTAGGGGGCAATGAGCAGTTCTTC
few,TRBJ2-6,TRBV10-3,.,CAISENGDRPSSGANVLTF,TGTGCCATCAGTGAGAATGGCGACAGACCTAGCTCTGGGGCCAACGTCCTGACTTTC
.,TRBJ2-5,TRBV3-1,TRBD2,CASSLGTSTYQYF,TGTGCCAGCAGCCTAGGGACTAGTACTTACCAGTACTTC
.,TRBJ2-1,TRBV28,TRBD2,CASSLGASGRTLKFF,TGTGCCAGCAGTTTAGGGGCTAGCGGGAGGACCTTGAAGTTCTTC
few,TRBJ2-7,TRBV12-3/TRBV12-4,TRBD2,CASSPRTSLSEQYF,TGTGCCAGCAGCCCTCGGACTAGCTTGAGCGAGCAGTACTTC
few,TRBJ2-4,TRBV12-3/TRBV12-4,.,CASSISGAGAQYF,TGTGCCAGCAGTATTAGCGGTGCGGGGGCTCAGTACTTC
few,TRBJ2-5,TRBV6-6,.,CASSYVWAQYF,TGTGCCAGCAGTTACGTTTGGGCCCAGTACTTC
.,TRBJ2-2,TRBV19,.,CASSILPTVNTGELFF,TGTGCCAGTAGTATCCTCCCGACGGTGAACACCGGGGAGCTGTTTTTT
few,TRBJ2-2,TRBV5-1,.,CASSLVADTGELFF,TGCGCCAGCAGCTTGGTTGCGGACACCGGGGAGCTGTTTTTT
few,TRBJ2-7,TRBV10-2,TRBD2,CASRRTSGSLGEQYF,TGCGCCAGCAGGAGGACTAGCGGGAGTCTCGGCGAGCAGTACTTC
once,TRBJ2-4,TRBV7-2,TRBD2,CASSFKAGDKNIQYF,TGTGCCAGCAGCTTTAAAGCGGGGGACAAAAACATTCAGTACTTC
.,TRBJ2-2,TRBV5-5,TRBD2,CASSWTSGANTGELFF,TGTGCCAGCAGTTGGACTAGCGGAGCAAACACCGGGGAGCTGTTTTTT
.,TRBJ2-5,TRBV12-3/TRBV12-4,TRBD2,CASSAGLVTETQYF,TGTGCCAGCAGTGCGGGACTAGTAACGGAGACCCAGTACTTC
few,TRBJ2-7,TRBV12-3/TRBV12-4,.,CASSLAGGANLGEQYF,TGTGCCAGCAGTTTAGCTGGGGGCGCGAATCTCGGCGAGCAGTACTTC
.,TRBJ2-1,TRBV5-1,.,CASSLDGSTYNEQFF,TGCGCCAGCAGCTTGGACGGGTCCACCTACAATGAGCAGTTCTTC
.,TRBJ2-3,TRBV12-3/TRBV12-4,.,CASSSDTSLADTQYF,TGTGCCAGCAGTTCGGACACGTCTCTTGCAGATACGCAGTATTTT
.,TRBJ2-6,TRBV5-1,.,CASSLLSGPSGANVLTF,TGCGCCAGCAGCTTGCTATCAGGGCCGTCTGGGGCCAACGTCCTGACTTTC
few,TRBJ1-1,TRBV25-1,.,CASSEGGYTEAFF,TGTGCCAGCAGTGAGGGGGGATACACTGAAGCTTTCTTT
many,TRBJ1-5,TRBV5-1,.,CASSLEGSNQPQHF,TGCGCCAGCAGCTTGGAGGGTAGCAATCAGCCCCAGCATTTT
once,TRBJ2-7,TRBV7-9,.,CASSLVVAAGPPYEQYF,TGTGCCAGCAGCTTAGTAGTTGCGGCGGGACCCCCCTACGAGCAGTACTTC
.,TRBJ2-2,TRBV12-3/TRBV12-4,TRBD2,CASSPTSSYTGELFF,TGTGCCAGCAGCCCGACTAGCAGCTACACCGGGGAGCTGTTTTTT